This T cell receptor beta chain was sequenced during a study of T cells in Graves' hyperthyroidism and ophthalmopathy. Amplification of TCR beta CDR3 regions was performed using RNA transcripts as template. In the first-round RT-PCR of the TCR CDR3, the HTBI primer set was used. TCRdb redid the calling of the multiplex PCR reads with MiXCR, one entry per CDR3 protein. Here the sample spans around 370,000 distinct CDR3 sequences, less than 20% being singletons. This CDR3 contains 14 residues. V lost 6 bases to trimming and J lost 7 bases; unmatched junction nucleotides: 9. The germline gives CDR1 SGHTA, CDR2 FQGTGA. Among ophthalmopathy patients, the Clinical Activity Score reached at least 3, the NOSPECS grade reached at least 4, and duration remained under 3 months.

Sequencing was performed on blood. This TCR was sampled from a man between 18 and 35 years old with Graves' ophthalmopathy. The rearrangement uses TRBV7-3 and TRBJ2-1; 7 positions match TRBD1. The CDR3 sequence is CASSFGTEENEQFF. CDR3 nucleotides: TGTGCCAGCAGTTTTGGGACAGAGGAGAATGAGCAGTTCTTC.